These 8 T cell receptor beta chains share one sample of origin, sequenced in a study of PD-1 blockade in classical Hodgkin lymphoma. All patients relapsed after autologous stem cell transplantation, and brentuximab vedotin exposure varied. Repertoires were generated with immunoSEQ multiplex PCR, while TCRdb's copy carries only in-frame clones and drops some. The sample carries approximately 90,000 clones, about nine tenths recorded once. The material sequenced was peripheral blood mononuclear cells (PBMCs), taken before the second cycle of nivolumab. The receptor set was obtained from a human donor with classical Hodgkin lymphoma.

The J gene is TRBJ1-5, the V gene TRBV2; 7 nucleotides agree with TRBD1. CDR1 and CDR2 (germline): SNHLY, FYNNEI. The CDR3 consists of 16 residues. Trimming cost V 4 bases and J 1 base; bases outside gene matches: 7. The CDR3 DNA is TGTGCCAGCAGTGGAGGGGGCAAGGGGAGCAATCAGCCCCAGCATTTT. Translated: CASSGGGKGSNQPQHF.

This chain links TRBV27 with TRBJ1-4; D not resolved. Trimming removed 1 base at V and 5 bases at J, with 11 bases between. CDR1 is MNHEY and CDR2 is SMNVEV in the germline V gene (reference sequence). The CDR3 is made up of 15 amino acids. The CDR3 nucleotides are TGTGCCAGCAGTTTATTCGCCAGGCGGAATGAAAAACTGTTTTTT. This translates into CASSLFARRNEKLFF.

This rearrangement joins TRBV18 to TRBJ2-7; 11 nucleotides match TRBD2. With V trimmed by 4 bases and J by 4 bases, 9 bases remained unmatched. Germline CDR1 reads KGHSH; CDR2 reads LQKENI. This CDR3 has 16 residues. The CDR3 DNA is TGTGCCAGCTCACAGAGCACCGGACTAGCGGGTTACGAGCAGTACTTC. This codes for CASSQSTGLAGYEQYF.

The chain links TRBV7-7 to TRBJ2-7; no clear D gene. Trimming left V 3 bases short and J 4 bases short, with 10 bases between. The V gene's germline CDR1 is SSHAT and CDR2 FNYEAQ (reference sequence). The CDR3 runs 13 residues. The CDR3 sequence is CASSLADEYEQYF. The CDR3 DNA is TGTGCCAGCAGCTTGGCGGATGAGTACGAGCAGTACTTC.

This rearrangement joins TRBV30 to TRBJ2-1; 7 bases are shared with TRBD1. The CDR3 consists of 15 residues. Germline V gives CDR1 GTSNPN, CDR2 SVGIG (reference sequence). V shed 2 bases, J shed 4 bases, and the junction held 8 bases outside the gene matches. The CDR3 coding sequence is TGTGCCTGGAGTTTACAGGGGTTCGCTTACAATGAGCAGTTCTTC. Protein sequence: CAWSLQGFAYNEQFF.

The chain uses TRBV6-5 and TRBJ2-5, with 11 bases that match TRBD2. CDR1 and CDR2 (germline): MNHEY, SVGAGI. The CDR3 has 14 amino acids. V dropped 4 bases and J dropped 5; count of bases not matched to a gene: 3. The chain's CDR3 is CASSLGLAVETQYF. CDR3 in DNA: TGTGCCAGCAGTTTGGGACTAGCGGTTGAGACCCAGTACTTC.

The chain combines TRBV6-5 with TRBJ2-1; a weak D match, TRBD1 (6 bases). This CDR3 is built from 15 residues. V lost 2 bases and J 8 bases, leaving 16 bases between the germline ends. Germline V gene data show CDR1 as MNHEY and CDR2 as SVGAGI. CDR3 in amino acids: CASSYMRGHSDEQFF. CDR3 coding DNA: TGTGCCAGCAGTTACATGAGGGGACATAGCGATGAGCAGTTCTTC.

The gene calls are TRBV5-6 and TRBJ1-2; D gene uncertain. Per germline, CDR1 SGHDT and CDR2 YYEEEE. V shed 2 bases and J shed 4 bases, with 6 bases lying between them. The CDR3 spans 12 residues. CDR3 sequence (DNA): TGTGCCAGCAGCTTAGGCAGCTATGGCTACACCTTC. It specifies CASSLGSYGYTF.